This TCR beta chain was captured by sequencing in a study of shared clonotypes between healthy human individuals. The overall study: The plates for each donor numbered three CD4 naive, three CD4 memory, two CD8 naive and one CD8 memory.

The CDR3 length is 13 residues. Between the trimmed V and J ends, which lost 4 bases and 10 bases, there was a span of 11 bases. The germline V gene encodes CDR1 MNHEY and CDR2 SMNVEV (reference sequence). The assay was carried out at the deep level. Each replicate PCR on the sorted subsets used roughly 200 ng DNA (around 30,000 T cell genomes). TCRdb's copy holds only in-frame clones and misses some; the assay was immunoSEQ multiplex PCR. The sample lists some 2,400,000 clones, roughly 95% seen once, with 0.1% to 0.15% in the top ten. The chain is built from TRBV27 and TRBJ1-6; no clear D. The sample consisted of naive CD4+ T cells sorted from blood. The subset is: CD45RA+ positively selected. This receptor was identified in a young man in good health. The CDR3 spells CASSSGVISPLHF. The CDR3 nucleotides read TGTGCCAGCAGTTCCGGGGTTATCTCACCCCTCCACTTT.